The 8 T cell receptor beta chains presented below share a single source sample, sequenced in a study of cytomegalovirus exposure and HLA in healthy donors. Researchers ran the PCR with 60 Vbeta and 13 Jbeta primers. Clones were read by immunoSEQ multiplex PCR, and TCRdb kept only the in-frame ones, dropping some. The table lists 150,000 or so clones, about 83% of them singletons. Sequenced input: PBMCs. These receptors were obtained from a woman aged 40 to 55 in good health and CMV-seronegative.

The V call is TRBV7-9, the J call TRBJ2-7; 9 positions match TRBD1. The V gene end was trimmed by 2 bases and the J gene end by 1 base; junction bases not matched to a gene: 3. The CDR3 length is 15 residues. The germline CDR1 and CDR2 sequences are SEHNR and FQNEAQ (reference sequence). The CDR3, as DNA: TGTGCCAGCAGCTTATCGGGACAGGGTTCCTACGAGCAGTACTTC. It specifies CASSLSGQGSYEQYF.

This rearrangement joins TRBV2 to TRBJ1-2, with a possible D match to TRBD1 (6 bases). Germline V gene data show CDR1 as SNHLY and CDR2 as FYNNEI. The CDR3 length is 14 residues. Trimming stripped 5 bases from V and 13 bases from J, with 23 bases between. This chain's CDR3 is CASSRRTESSPSTF. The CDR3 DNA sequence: TGTGCCAGCAGTAGGCGGACAGAATCCTCACCTAGCACCTTC.

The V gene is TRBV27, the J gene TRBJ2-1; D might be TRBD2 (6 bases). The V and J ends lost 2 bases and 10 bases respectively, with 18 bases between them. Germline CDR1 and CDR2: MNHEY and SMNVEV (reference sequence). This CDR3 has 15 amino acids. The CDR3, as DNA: TGTGCCAGCAGTTTAGTGGACGGGGGTAAGGGGGAGCAGTTCTTC. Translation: CASSLVDGGKGEQFF.

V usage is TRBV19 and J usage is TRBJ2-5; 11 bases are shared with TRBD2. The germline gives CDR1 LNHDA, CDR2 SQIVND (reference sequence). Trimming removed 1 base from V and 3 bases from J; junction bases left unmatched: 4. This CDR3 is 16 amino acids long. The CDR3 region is CASSIVGLAVEETQYF. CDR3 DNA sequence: TGTGCCAGTAGTATAGTGGGACTAGCGGTCGAAGAGACCCAGTACTTC.

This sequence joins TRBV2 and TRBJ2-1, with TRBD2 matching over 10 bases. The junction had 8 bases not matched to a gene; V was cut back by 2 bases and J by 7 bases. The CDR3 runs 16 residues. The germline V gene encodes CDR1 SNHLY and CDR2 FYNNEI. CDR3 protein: CASSERWSSGSNEQFF. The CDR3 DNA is TGTGCCAGCAGTGAAAGGTGGTCTAGCGGGAGTAATGAGCAGTTCTTC. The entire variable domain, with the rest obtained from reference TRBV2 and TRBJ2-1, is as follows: EPEVTQTPSHQVTQMGQEVILRCVPISNHLYFYWYRQILGQKVEFLVSFYNNEISEKSEIFDDQFSVERPDGSNFTLKIRSTKLEDSAMYFCASSERWSSGSNEQFFGPGTRLTVL.

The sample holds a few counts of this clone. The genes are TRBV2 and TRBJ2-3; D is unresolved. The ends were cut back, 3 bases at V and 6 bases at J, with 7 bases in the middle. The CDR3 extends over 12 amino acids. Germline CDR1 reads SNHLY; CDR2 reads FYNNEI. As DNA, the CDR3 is TGTGCCAGCAGTGAGTTATCGGATACGCAGTATTTT. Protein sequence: CASSELSDTQYF.

CDR3 region: CASGLVLGGYEQYF. DNA for the CDR3: TGTGCTAGTGGTTTGGTACTGGGGGGTTACGAGCAGTACTTC. The V and J genes are TRBV12-5 and TRBJ2-7; D is possibly TRBD2 (6 bases). V gave up 0 bases and J gave up 4 bases, with 10 bases separating them. The CDR3 runs 14 residues. Germline V gene lookup returns CDR1 LGHNT and CDR2 FRNRAP.

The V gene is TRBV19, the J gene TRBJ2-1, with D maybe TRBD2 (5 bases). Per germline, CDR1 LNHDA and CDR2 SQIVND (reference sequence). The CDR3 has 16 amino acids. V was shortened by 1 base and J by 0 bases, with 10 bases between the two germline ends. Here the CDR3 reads CASSIAGSVSYNEQFF. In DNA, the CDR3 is TGTGCCAGTAGTATAGCTGGGAGCGTCTCCTACAATGAGCAGTTCTTC.